The clone carrying this T cell receptor (beta chain) was picked up a small number of times. The sample comes from a study of beta chain features in type 1 diabetes. Investigators reverse transcribed all isolated RNA, so they sequenced expressed TCRB transcripts. The table came from immunoSEQ multiplex PCR; TCRdb's copy has only in-frame clones and leaves some out. The sample lists around 200,000 clones; about 13% were seen once. V dropped 2 bases and J dropped 2 bases, with 11 bases sitting between them. Germline V gives CDR1 SGHRS, CDR2 YFSETQ. The length of the CDR3 is 15 residues. The clonotype comes from a young woman in good health. The rearrangement links TRBV5-1 to TRBJ2-1; weak D call: TRBD1 (6 bases). Material: central memory CD4+ T cells from blood. This CDR3 is CASSLQTGPYNEQFF. In DNA form, the CDR3 reads TGCGCCAGCAGCTTACAGACAGGTCCCTACAATGAGCAGTTCTTC.